The present T cell receptor (beta chain) was sequenced within a study of T cells after yellow fever vaccination. One entry per CDR3 protein results from TCRdb running MiXCR on the 5' RACE reads. The repertoire holds 500,000 to 700,000 distinct CDR3 sequences, with 15% to 20% as singletons. The germline V gene encodes CDR1 SGHTA and CDR2 FQGNSA. The V and J ends lost 7 bases and 8 bases respectively, with 18 bases between them. There are 15 residues in the CDR3. Sequences were derived from PBMCs, sampled 15 days after the yellow fever booster vaccination. The V call is TRBV7-2, the J call TRBJ1-6, with D unresolved. The receptor was derived from a man younger than 40 who received the YFV17D yellow fever vaccine. Here the CDR3 DNA reads TGTGCCAGCAACGACCGGTGGGGTGGGTATTCACCCCTCCACTTT. It is translated as CASNDRWGGYSPLHF. Using reference TRBV7-2 and TRBJ1-6 for the parts outside the CDR3, the full variable domain is GAGVSQSPSNKVTEKGKDVELRCDPISGHTALYWYRQSLGQGLEFLIYFQGNSAPDKSGLPSDRFSAERTGGSVSTLTIQRTQQEDSAVYLCASNDRWGGYSPLHFGNGTRLTVT.